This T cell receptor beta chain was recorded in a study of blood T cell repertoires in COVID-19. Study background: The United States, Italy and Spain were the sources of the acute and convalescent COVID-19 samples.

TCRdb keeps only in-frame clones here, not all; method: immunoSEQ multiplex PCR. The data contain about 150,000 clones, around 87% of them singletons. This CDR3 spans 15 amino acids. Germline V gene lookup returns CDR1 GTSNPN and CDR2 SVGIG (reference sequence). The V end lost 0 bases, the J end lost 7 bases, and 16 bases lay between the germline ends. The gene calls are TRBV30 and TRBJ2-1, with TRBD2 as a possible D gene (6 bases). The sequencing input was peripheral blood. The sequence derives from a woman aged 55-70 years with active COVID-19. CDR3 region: CAWSVSGPGMNEQFF. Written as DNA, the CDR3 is TGTGCCTGGAGTGTTAGCGGTCCTGGGATGAATGAGCAGTTCTTC.